A single sample gave rise to the 28 T cell receptor beta chains below, sequenced in a study of blood T cells in healthy people across ages. Together with a sample-barcoded 5' primer, a J-beta primer mix was included in a second PCR lasting about 6 to 11 cycles. TCRdb re-derived calls from the 5' RACE reads in MiXCR, one entry per CDR3 protein. The sample contains some 1.6 million distinct CDR3 sequences, about 31% of which appear only once. The specimen sequenced was blood. These receptors were taken from a woman in her 30s in good health.

This clonotype was found a few times. Relative to the germline gene, one junction end is altered; a read error may explain this. The gene calls are TRBV15 and TRBJ1-2; D is uncertain. CDR3 length: 16 residues. Germline V CDR1 and CDR2: LNHNV, YYDKDF (reference sequence). CDR3 loop: CASSSELDGPNYGYTF. The CDR3 DNA reads TGTGCCTCCAGCAGCGAACTGGACGGACCGAACTATGGCTACACCTTC.

This clonotype was seen more than once but under ten times. V is TRBV7-9 and J is TRBJ2-7; D remains unclear. The CDR3 runs 14 residues. V lost 0 bases and J lost 1, with 7 bases in between. Germline V gives CDR1 SEHNR, CDR2 FQNEAQ (reference sequence). CDR3 region: CASSLAYSSYEQYF. The CDR3 DNA is TGTGCCAGCAGCTTAGCCTACTCATCCTACGAGCAGTACTTC. The full variable domain, in which reference TRBV7-9 and TRBJ2-7 provide the parts outside the CDR3, is DTGVSQNPRHKITKRGQNVTFRCDPISEHNRLYWYRQTLGQGPEFLTYFQNEAQLEKSRLLSDRFSAERPKGSFSTLEIQRTEQGDSAMYLCASSLAYSSYEQYFGPGTRLTVT.

This clonotype was detected only a few times. The chain couples TRBV10-2 to TRBJ2-5, with 8 bases lining up with TRBD2. The CDR3 has 15 residues. From germline, CDR1 is WSHSY and CDR2 SAAADI. Unmatched junction bases numbered 7, after V lost 7 bases and J lost 0 bases. This CDR3 reads CASNISGDYQETQYF. The CDR3 DNA is TGCGCCAGCAATATTAGCGGGGACTACCAAGAGACCCAGTACTTC.

A remark on this clonotype: A clone one base away is much larger, so this may be a read error. The rearrangement uses TRBV29-1 and TRBJ2-7; maybe TRBD1 (5 bases). Trimming pared 4 bases from V and 4 bases from J, leaving 17 bases between. CDR3 length: 14 residues. Germline loops: CDR1 SQVTM, CDR2 ANQGSEA. In DNA form, the CDR3 reads TGCAGCGTTGTAGGTCAGGGCCTAAGGTACGAGCAGTACTTC. Translating gives CSVVGQGLRYEQYF.

Ten or more counts support this clonotype. The chain has TRBV7-6 and TRBJ2-6, with TRBD1 matching 8 bases. Germline V gives CDR1 SGHVS, CDR2 FNYEAQ. This CDR3 is 18 amino acids long. V dropped 5 bases and J dropped 4; count of bases not matched to a gene: 13. CDR3 protein: CASSPLEQGALGANVLTF. As DNA, the CDR3 is TGTGCCAGCAGCCCGTTGGAGCAGGGGGCGTTAGGGGCCAACGTCCTGACTTTC.

In this sample, this clonotype turned up a few times. The chain uses TRBV10-3 and TRBJ2-5; D possibly corresponds to TRBD2 (6 bases). Judging by the DNA end, TRBJ2-7 fits better; the J call may be wrong. Germline V gene data show CDR1 as ENHRY and CDR2 as SYGVKD. The CDR3 runs 13 residues. DNA for the CDR3: TGTGCCATCAGTGAGTCCGTGGAGGGCGAGCAGTACTTC. Its translation: CAISESVEGEQYF.

The chain joins TRBV20-1 to TRBJ2-1, with D perhaps TRBD1 or TRBD2 (6 bases each). Germline V gives CDR1 DFQATT, CDR2 SNEGSKA (reference sequence). Trimming shortened V by 1 base and J by 7 bases, and 17 bases separated the two germline ends. CDR3 length: 15 residues. Here the CDR3 DNA reads TGCAGTGCTAGAGGGGGGGCCTTTACCTTTAATGAGCAGTTCTTC. Its translation: CSARGGAFTFNEQFF.

The chain employs TRBV6-6 and TRBJ2-1, with unresolved D. Trimming stripped 3 bases from V and 8 bases from J, with 5 bases between. Germline CDR1 MNHNY, CDR2 SVGAGI (reference sequence). The CDR3 extends over 11 amino acids. This CDR3 is CASSYIDEQFF. Here the CDR3 DNA reads TGTGCCAGCAGTTATATCGATGAGCAGTTCTTC.

The chain couples TRBV10-3 to TRBJ1-1, with D unclear. CDR3 size: 14 residues. In germline, CDR1 is ENHRY, CDR2 SYGVKD. The germline V and J ends were trimmed by 6 bases and 4 bases, with 15 bases remaining between them. CDR3 residues: CAISDRFVGTEAFF. For the CDR3, the DNA is TGTGCCATCAGCGACCGGTTCGTGGGCACTGAAGCTTTCTTT.

As to this clonotype: A much larger clone sits a single nucleotide away, making a read error possible. The V call is TRBV20-1, the J call TRBJ2-1; no firm D call. The closer fit of TRBJ2-7 to the DNA end suggests the J call may be wrong. The germline V gene has CDR1 DFQATT and CDR2 SNEGSKA (reference sequence). This CDR3 contains 15 residues. CDR3 residues: CSARDPQRSYNEQYF. In DNA, the CDR3 is TGCAGTGCTAGAGATCCCCAACGCTCCTACAATGAGCAGTACTTC.

This clonotype appeared a few times. The V call is TRBV20-1, the J call TRBJ2-1; D is possibly TRBD1 or TRBD2 (5 bases each). The CDR3 is 18 amino acids. Germline V lookup: CDR1 DFQATT, CDR2 SNEGSKA (reference sequence). Deletions cut 5 bases from V and 5 bases from J, with 28 bases between. This CDR3 is CSAGAPGSQFRRNNEQFF. CDR3 bases: TGCAGTGCTGGGGCTCCGGGGTCCCAATTTCGGCGAAACAATGAGCAGTTCTTC.

The chain has TRBV7-2 and TRBJ2-1, with TRBD2 matching over 14 bases. There are 19 residues in the CDR3. The germline gives CDR1 SGHTA, CDR2 FQGNSA. V was clipped by 5 bases and J by 1 base; unmatched bases: 10. The CDR3 DNA is TGTGCCAGCAGCCCCTCGACTAGCGGGGGGGCCCTTTCCTACAATGAGCAGTTCTTC. Translating it yields CASSPSTSGGALSYNEQFF. The whole variable domain, remainder taken from reference TRBV7-2 and TRBJ2-1, is GAGVSQSPSNKVTEKGKDVELRCDPISGHTALYWYRQSLGQGLEFLIYFQGNSAPDKSGLPSDRFSAERTGGSVSTLTIQRTQQEDSAVYLCASSPSTSGGALSYNEQFFGPGTRLTVL.

The V gene is TRBV20-1, the J gene TRBJ2-3, with 14 bases fitting TRBD2. This CDR3 has 18 amino acids. Germline V gene sequence: CDR1 DFQATT, CDR2 SNEGSKA (reference sequence). The trim removed 4 bases at V and 3 bases at J, leaving 12 bases unmatched. The CDR3 bases are TGCAGTGCTAAGGGACTAGCGGGAGTATGGGTCCGTACAGATACGCAGTATTTT. Its protein product is CSAKGLAGVWVRTDTQYF.

This clonotype was counted many times. The chain uses TRBV4-2 and TRBJ2-5; D is possibly TRBD1 or TRBD2 (6 bases each). Germline V gives CDR1 LGHNA, CDR2 YNFKEQ. With 2 bases removed from V and 5 bases from J, the gap between germline ends came to 12 bases. This CDR3 spans 14 amino acids. CDR3 bases: TGTGCCAGCAGCCAATCGGGGGCGGAGGAGACCCAGTACTTC. Protein product: CASSQSGAEETQYF.

The chain combines TRBV20-1 with TRBJ1-2; D possibly corresponds to TRBD1 (6 bases). This CDR3 is 15 amino acids long. Germline-derived CDR1 and CDR2 are DFQATT and SNEGSKA (reference sequence). V lost 0 bases and J lost 4, with 15 bases in between. CDR3 nucleotide sequence: TGCAGTGCTAGAGAGGTTCGGGGGCCGGTCTATGGCTACACCTTC. This gives the protein CSAREVRGPVYGYTF.

This sequence joins TRBV4-2 and TRBJ2-3; 8 nucleotides align to TRBD2. The CDR3 sequence is 16 residues long. With V trimmed by 1 base and J by 6 bases, 9 bases remained unmatched. CDR1 and CDR2 from the germline V gene are LGHNA and YNFKEQ. The CDR3 nucleotides read TGTGCCAGCAGCCAAGGGGCAAGCGGGAGTCCCGATACGCAGTATTTT. Translating gives CASSQGASGSPDTQYF.

This clonotype was counted between two and nine times. The chain uses TRBV12-3 or TRBV12-4 and TRBJ2-7; D is perhaps TRBD1 (6 bases). The CDR3 is 14 residues long. V lost 5 bases and J lost 3, with 14 bases in between. The CDR3 region has the DNA TGTGCCAGCAGTGCCTTCGAGGACAGCTACGAGCAGTACTTC. Translating gives CASSAFEDSYEQYF.

The chain couples TRBV7-2 to TRBJ1-1; maybe TRBD1 (5 bases). Germline V CDR1 and CDR2: SGHTA, FQGNSA. V was shortened by 5 bases and J by 7 bases, with 14 bases between the two germline ends. The CDR3 is 13 amino acids. CDR3 coding DNA: TGTGCCAGCAGCCGGGATGACAGACTTGAAGCTTTCTTT. Translated, it gives CASSRDDRLEAFF.

The chain combines TRBV7-2 with TRBJ2-1, with 7 positions matching TRBD1. With V trimmed by 0 bases and J by 10 bases, 15 bases remained unmatched. Germline V gives CDR1 SGHTA, CDR2 FQGNSA. The CDR3 length is 17 residues. The DNA of the CDR3 is TGTGCCAGCAGCTTAGCCTACATGATGATGGACAGGATGGAGCAGTTCTTC. Translating it yields CASSLAYMMMDRMEQFF.

V gene TRBV10-3 combines with J gene TRBJ1-1; no firm D call. The V end lost 4 bases, the J end lost 2 bases, and 8 bases lay between the germline ends. CDR1 is ENHRY and CDR2 is SYGVKD in the germline V gene. CDR3 length: 13 residues. CDR3 coding DNA: TGTGCCATCAGTGTAACTAGAAACACTGAAGCTTTCTTT. As protein: CAISVTRNTEAFF.

This clonotype has a handful of counts. The chain carries TRBV5-1 and TRBJ2-1; tentative D call: TRBD1 (5 bases). Trimming removed 2 bases at V and 3 bases at J, with 12 bases between. CDR3 size: 15 residues. CDR1 is SGHRS, CDR2 YFSETQ, per germline. CDR3 nucleotides: TGCGCCAGCAGCTTTGGGGCAAGTATCTACAATGAGCAGTTCTTC. Amino acid sequence: CASSFGASIYNEQFF.

This clonotype turned up a few times. V is TRBV3-1 and J is TRBJ2-7; 8 bases fit TRBD1. J gave up 6 bases and V 2 bases, and 6 bases lay outside the gene matches. The CDR3 has 14 amino acids. Per the germline V gene, CDR1 is LGHDT and CDR2 is YNNKEL (reference sequence). The CDR3 here is CASSQRLQGGEQYF. The DNA for the CDR3 is TGTGCCAGCAGCCAAAGACTACAGGGGGGCGAGCAGTACTTC.

This clonotype was observed a few times. The chain carries TRBV29-1 and TRBJ1-1; unclear D gene. Trimming left V 7 bases short and J 2 bases short, with 11 bases between. This CDR3 has 12 residues. In germline, CDR1 is SQVTM, CDR2 ANQGSEA. The CDR3 region has the DNA TGCAGCGCCTATCCAGGCAACACTGAAGCTTTCTTT. Translation: CSAYPGNTEAFF.

The J gene is TRBJ1-5, the V gene TRBV25-1; 7 bases line up with TRBD1. CDR3 size: 14 residues. The trim removed 3 bases at V and 5 bases at J, leaving 4 bases unmatched. Germline V gene data show CDR1 as MGHDK and CDR2 as SYGVNS. CDR3 bases: TGTGCCAGCAGTGAGACAGGGAGGCATCAGCCCCAGCATTTT. As protein: CASSETGRHQPQHF.

This clonotype is a singleton in its sample. This chain links TRBV20-1 with TRBJ1-1; 7 nucleotides line up with TRBD1. The germline V gene encodes CDR1 DFQATT and CDR2 SNEGSKA (reference sequence). Trimming removed 3 bases from V and 1 base from J; junction bases left unmatched: 5. The length of the CDR3 is 14 residues. CDR3 bases: TGCAGTGCTAGGAGAGACAGGGCGAACACTGAAGCTTTCTTT. Its translation: CSARRDRANTEAFF.

The table lists this clonotype with a few counts. The chain combines TRBV20-1 with TRBJ1-5; D perhaps matches TRBD1 (5 bases). The CDR3 runs to 13 residues. Looked up from germline, CDR1 is DFQATT and CDR2 is SNEGSKA (reference sequence). Trimming pared 3 bases from V and 4 bases from J, leaving 10 bases between. CDR3: CSARTAINQPQHF. The DNA for the CDR3 is TGCAGTGCTAGGACAGCAATTAATCAGCCCCAGCATTTT.

V and J are TRBV6-5 and TRBJ2-7; 7 bases map to TRBD1. CDR1 is MNHEY and CDR2 is SVGAGI in the germline V gene. This CDR3 spans 14 amino acids. V lost 0 bases to trimming and J lost 6 bases; unmatched junction nucleotides: 5. CDR3 residues: CASSYSTGFGEQYF. Written as DNA, the CDR3 is TGTGCCAGCAGTTACTCGACAGGGTTCGGCGAGCAGTACTTC.

This chain joins TRBV28 and TRBJ2-5, with 7 bases lining up with TRBD1. Germline V gene data show CDR1 as MDHEN and CDR2 as SYDVKM. The ends lost 5 bases at V and 11 bases at J; junction bases unmatched: 17. This CDR3 comprises 15 residues. Here the CDR3 DNA reads TGTGCCAGCAGTCGCAGGGGGAACCCCCCCTACGGGCAGTACTTC. Translation: CASSRRGNPPYGQYF.